Listed below are T cell receptor beta chains from one sample, sequenced in a study of shared clonotypes between healthy human individuals. Assay used: immunoSEQ multiplex PCR; TCRdb lists only in-frame clones, some missing. This sample has about 2.2 million clones, with 90% to 95% found just once. The material sequenced was naive CD8+ T cells from PBMCs. These receptors were collected from a man between 18 and 29 years old in good health. Some clones in this sample may be carry-over from other donors' samples. Both conserved end residues are part of each CDR3. A D gene is named only where the DNA matches it firmly. Size tells how often a clone was seen (once, few, many) or the class of an expanded clone, and some rows leave it out.

V gene,J gene,D gene,clone size,CDR3 DNA,CDR3 protein
TRBV7-9,TRBJ1-1,.,few,TGTGCCAGCAGAGACAGCACTGAAGCTTTCTTT,CASRDSTEAFF
TRBV27,TRBJ2-1,TRBD1,once,TGTGCCAGCAGTTCAAATCGTGGGACAGGGTGGAATGAGCAGTTCTTC,CASSSNRGTGWNEQFF
TRBV7-9,TRBJ2-1,.,.,TGTGCCAGCGGCGGGTCTGTGGATGAGCAGTTCTTC,CASGGSVDEQFF
TRBV6-1,TRBJ1-1,.,.,TGTGCCAGCAGTCTTACCCGACAGAGTGAAGCTTTCTTT,CASSLTRQSEAFF
TRBV19,TRBJ2-1,TRBD2,.,TGTGCCAGTAGTGTTGGGACTAGACTACAGCAGTTCTTC,CASSVGTRLQQFF
TRBV5-1,TRBJ1-1,.,.,TGCGCCAGCAGCTTGGACTGGGGGGCGCTGAACACTGAAGCTTTCTTT,CASSLDWGALNTEAFF
TRBV13,TRBJ1-3,.,.,TGTGCCAGCAGCTTAGGTAGAAACACCATATATTTT,CASSLGRNTIYF
TRBV27,TRBJ2-6,.,.,TGTGCCAGCACCGGGACGGGACGTAGCCTTGTCTCTGGGGCCAACGTCCTGACTTTC,CASTGTGRSLVSGANVLTF
TRBV27,TRBJ1-1,.,.,TGTGCCAGCAGTCGACTGAACACTGAAGCTTTCTTT,CASSRLNTEAFF
TRBV19,TRBJ2-1,.,.,TGTGCCAGTAGTATTATAGGCTCCAATGAGCAGTTCTTC,CASSIIGSNEQFF
TRBV5-6,TRBJ2-7,TRBD1,.,TGTGCCAGCAGCGCGACAGGGGGCTACGAGCAGTACTTC,CASSATGGYEQYF
TRBV29-1,TRBJ2-3,.,once,TGCAGCGTTGATGATGGGGCTAGCACAGATACGCAGTATTTT,CSVDDGASTDTQYF
TRBV19,TRBJ2-7,TRBD1,.,TGTGCCAGTAGTATAGACCGGACAGGGGGTCACGAGCAGTACTTC,CASSIDRTGGHEQYF
TRBV28,TRBJ2-7,.,.,TGTGCCAGCAGCTCCGGGGCGGCGGGCTCTTCGACCTTC,CASSSGAAGSSTF
TRBV10-3,TRBJ2-1,.,.,TGTGCCATCAGTGAGTCCGAGCGGAGTCACAATGAGCAGTTCTTC,CAISESERSHNEQFF
TRBV7-2,TRBJ2-7,.,.,TGTGCCAGCAGCTGGCAGTGGGACCCCGCCTACGAGCAGTACTTC,CASSWQWDPAYEQYF
TRBV28,TRBJ2-5,TRBD2,.,TGTGCCAGCACGGGGGGTCAAGAGACCCAGTACTTC,CASTGGQETQYF
TRBV9,TRBJ2-7,.,.,TGTGCCAGCAGCCCCCCCCAGGGAAGCTCCTACGAGCAGTACTTC,CASSPPQGSSYEQYF
TRBV4-1,TRBJ1-2,.,once,TGCGCCAGCAGCCAGGTTAGTGGGGGCTTGGTGCTTGGCTACACCTTC,CASSQVSGGLVLGYTF
TRBV11-2,TRBJ2-1,.,once,TGTGCCAGCAGCTTACGCGGGAACGATGAGCAGTTCTTC,CASSLRGNDEQFF
TRBV28,TRBJ1-5,.,.,TGTGCCAGCAGTTTCATCGGCGGTTATCAGCCCCAGCATTTT,CASSFIGGYQPQHF
TRBV7-2,TRBJ2-3,TRBD2,.,TGTGCCAGCAGCGTTTCCATGGGAGGGCCGGTGGATACGCAGTATTTT,CASSVSMGGPVDTQYF
TRBV27,TRBJ2-7,.,.,TGTGCCAGCAGTTGGGCGGGGCAGGGCTACGAGCAGTACTTC,CASSWAGQGYEQYF
TRBV2,TRBJ2-1,.,.,TGTGCCAGCAGTGAAGCGGGGGTAAGCGGATCTTACAATGAGCAGTTCTTC,CASSEAGVSGSYNEQFF
TRBV27,TRBJ2-3,.,once,TGTGCCAGCTTGACTCATCACCTGAGCACAGATACGCAGTATTTT,CASLTHHLSTDTQYF
TRBV9,TRBJ2-3,TRBD2,.,TGTGCCAGCAGCGTAGGGAGCGGGAGGGCAGATACGCAGTATTTT,CASSVGSGRADTQYF
TRBV28,TRBJ1-4,.,.,TGTGCCAGCAGTTACTTCGAAGTAAGGGGGAGCAATGAAAAACTGTTTTTT,CASSYFEVRGSNEKLFF
TRBV28,TRBJ1-5,TRBD1,.,TGTGCCAGTGACGGGACAGATTATAGCAATCAGCCCCAGCATTTT,CASDGTDYSNQPQHF
TRBV10-1,TRBJ2-3,.,.,TGCGCCACTGCAGATACGCAGTATTTT,CATADTQYF
TRBV19,TRBJ1-1,.,.,TGTGCCAGTAGTATAGGTCCCCTCTCGGGCACTGAAGCTTTCTTT,CASSIGPLSGTEAFF
TRBV9,TRBJ2-4,TRBD2,.,TGTGCCAGCAGCGCCCTACTAGCGGGAGAAAACATTCAGTACTTC,CASSALLAGENIQYF
TRBV7-6,TRBJ1-4,.,.,TGTGCCAGCACCCAGGAGGGGGAAAGAGGTGAAAAACTGTTTTTT,CASTQEGERGEKLFF
TRBV25-1,TRBJ2-7,TRBD1,.,TGTGCCAGCAGCCAGGGGGTTTTCAACTACGAGCAGTACTTC,CASSQGVFNYEQYF
TRBV4-3,TRBJ2-7,TRBD2,.,TGCGCCAGCAGCCAAGGCCGGACTAGCGGCTACGAGCAGTACTTC,CASSQGRTSGYEQYF
TRBV6-5,TRBJ1-2,TRBD1,.,TGTGCCAGCAGTTACCAGGAGGACAGGCTCTATGGCTACACCTTC,CASSYQEDRLYGYTF
TRBV4-1,TRBJ2-5,.,.,TGCGCCAGCAGCCTCGTGGGCGCTCGTATGGAGCAGTACTTC,CASSLVGARMEQYF
TRBV28,TRBJ1-5,.,.,TGTGCCAGCAGCCGTTTGGGGGGCGCAGGTCAGCCCCAGCATTTT,CASSRLGGAGQPQHF
TRBV11-2,TRBJ2-5,.,.,TGTGCCAGCAGCTTAGATCAGAGGGGGGCCTTCCAAGAGACCCAGTACTTC,CASSLDQRGAFQETQYF
TRBV27,TRBJ2-3,.,.,TGTGCCAGCAGTTTTCAGGGGCCTTTTACCGATACGCAGTATTTT,CASSFQGPFTDTQYF
TRBV4-1,TRBJ2-5,.,.,TGCGCCAGCAGCCAAGATCGGACGAGGCTGGAGACCCAGTACTTC,CASSQDRTRLETQYF
TRBV30,TRBJ1-2,.,.,TGTGCCTGGAGTGTACGTGGGTCAGGGGTGAATAACTATGGCTACACCTTC,CAWSVRGSGVNNYGYTF
TRBV9,TRBJ1-1,TRBD1,.,TGTGCCAGCAGCGAACGAGGGGGCAACGCTGAAGCTTTCTTT,CASSERGGNAEAFF
TRBV27,TRBJ2-7,.,.,TGTGCCAGCAGTTCCGCCTCCCGGGCTTACGAGCAGTACTTC,CASSSASRAYEQYF
TRBV7-6,TRBJ1-3,.,.,TGTGCCAGCAGCTTAGAGGCTGGAAACACCATATATTTT,CASSLEAGNTIYF
TRBV28,TRBJ2-7,.,once,TGTGCCAGCAGTTTTTGGGAATCCTACGAGCAGTACTTC,CASSFWESYEQYF
TRBV6-5,TRBJ2-7,.,few,TGTGCCAGCAGTTACTCGGGTTCCGGGGGCTACGAGCAGTACTTC,CASSYSGSGGYEQYF
TRBV9,TRBJ1-2,TRBD1,.,TGTGCCAGCAGTGCTACAGGGGGCCTCTATGGCTACACCTTC,CASSATGGLYGYTF
TRBV9,TRBJ1-3,.,.,TGTGCCAGCAGCCCTTTTCTAAGCGACTCTGGAAACACCATATATTTT,CASSPFLSDSGNTIYF
TRBV9,TRBJ2-7,.,.,TGTGCCAGCAGCGTAGGTGGAGCGGCCTCTCACTACGAGCAGTACTTC,CASSVGGAASHYEQYF
TRBV2,TRBJ2-2,.,.,TGTGCCAGCAGTGAAGCCCTGTCAGGGGAGGCCGGGGAGCTGTTTTTT,CASSEALSGEAGELFF
TRBV7-9,TRBJ2-7,.,.,TGTGCCAGCAGCTTAAGTGTGGACGAGCAGTACTTC,CASSLSVDEQYF